This T cell receptor beta chain originates from a study of blood T cell repertoires in COVID-19. Looking at the study overall: In each case, the material was cDNA or gDNA derived from T cells, B-cell-depleted T cells, or PBMCs.

Source study methods: By means of reference gene primer amplification, nucleated cell counts were estimated. The data were produced by immunoSEQ multiplex PCR, yet TCRdb's version contains in-frame clones alone and is incomplete. D and trimming come from the DNA, and the V and J calls and clone size come from that table. The table includes roughly 330,000 clones, around nine tenths detected once. The clonotype originates from a woman between 45 and 65 years old with active or convalescent COVID-19. Specimen: peripheral blood.

Here the CDR3 DNA reads TGTGCCTGGACGGCAAGACTCTGGAACTATGGCTACACCTTC. This codes for CAWTARLWNYGYTF. The rearrangement links TRBV30 to TRBJ1-2, with D hard to call. This CDR3 spans 14 amino acids. In germline, CDR1 is GTSNPN, CDR2 SVGIG (reference sequence). Trimming shortened V by 4 bases and J by 2 bases, and 14 bases separated the two germline ends.